The 5 T cell receptor beta chains presented below share a single source sample, sequenced in a study of shared clonotypes between healthy human individuals. Produced via immunoSEQ multiplex PCR; TCRdb's table is partial and in-frame only. The sample comprises some 2 million clones, approximately 94% of which are singletons, and around 1.2% rests with the top ten. CD45RO-negative CD8 cells positively selected for CCR7 made up the naive population, which excluded terminally differentiated effector memory CD45RA+ cells. Sequenced sample: naive CD8+ T cells sorted from blood. Source of these receptors: a young man in good health.

The chain employs TRBV6-5 and TRBJ1-4; a weak D match, TRBD1 (5 bases). This CDR3 has 15 residues. The V end was cut by 0 bases, the J end by 4 bases, with 9 bases between. Germline loops: CDR1 MNHEY, CDR2 SVGAGI. CDR3 residues: CASSYSGEGNEKLFF. The CDR3 nucleotides read TGTGCCAGCAGTTACTCGGGGGAGGGTAATGAAAAACTGTTTTTT.

The chain joins TRBV10-3 to TRBJ1-2; a possible D gene is TRBD1 (6 bases). Trimming took 2 bases from V and 6 from J, leaving 22 bases between them. The germline V gene has CDR1 ENHRY and CDR2 SYGVKD. This CDR3 has 17 residues. This CDR3 is CAISEPDLGGRPDGYTF. CDR3 DNA sequence: TGTGCCATCAGTGAGCCTGATTTGGGGGGCCGCCCGGATGGCTACACCTTC.

The chain has TRBV7-8 and TRBJ1-2; 8 bases agree with TRBD1. Germline V lookup: CDR1 SGHVS, CDR2 FQNEAQ. The CDR3 runs to 14 residues. J lost 6 bases, V lost 5 bases, and 8 bases had no gene match. The CDR3 DNA is TGTGCCAGCAGCCGAGGACAGGGTATAGATGGCTACACCTTC. Translating gives CASSRGQGIDGYTF.

This clone was recorded only once. This sequence joins TRBV10-2 and TRBJ1-2, with TRBD1 as a possible D gene (5 bases). In germline, CDR1 is WSHSY, CDR2 SAAADI. With 0 bases removed from V and 8 bases from J, the gap between germline ends came to 16 bases. CDR3 size: 15 residues. The CDR3 nucleotides read TGCGCCAGCAGTGAGTCGTGGTCAGGGTGGGAAGGCTACACCTTC. Its translation: CASSESWSGWEGYTF.

The V gene is TRBV10-3, the J gene TRBJ2-5; no reliable D call. The germline V gene encodes CDR1 ENHRY and CDR2 SYGVKD. Trimming removed 0 bases at V and 1 base at J, with 24 bases between. The length of the CDR3 is 20 residues. In DNA, the CDR3 is TGTGCCATCAGTGAGTCGGGCCGAGGACCCTTAATGTCTCTCCAAGAGACCCAGTACTTC. This translates into CAISESGRGPLMSLQETQYF.